Below, 27 T cell receptor beta chains from the same sample are listed, as sequenced in a study of T cell repertoires in cytomegalovirus infection. TCRdb analysed the reads with MiXCR anew, one entry per CDR3 protein. The table shows 370,000 or so distinct CDR3 sequences, with about a third occurring only once. Their antigens remain unidentified. The material sequenced was cultured PBMCs, taken from culture after CMV antigen stimulation. All receptors derive from a human donor in good health (CMV status not recorded). Some clones in this sample may be carry-over from other donors' samples.

This clonotype was seen ten or more times. This chain connects TRBV28 to TRBJ1-1, with TRBD1 matching 10 bases. Germline assignment: CDR1 MDHEN and CDR2 SYDVKM. V trimming: 4 bases; J trimming: 10 bases; junction bases outside the gene matches: 15. CDR3 size: 16 residues. CDR3 residues: CASSSNRDRGGRGAFF. In DNA, the CDR3 is TGTGCCAGCAGTTCCAACCGGGACAGGGGCGGGAGGGGAGCTTTCTTT.

A few counts support this clonotype. The chain combines TRBV7-9 with TRBJ1-1; D call uncertain. The V end was cut by 3 bases, the J end by 1 base, with 12 bases between. Looked up from germline, CDR1 is SEHNR and CDR2 is FQNEAQ (reference sequence). The CDR3 sequence is 15 residues long. The CDR3 region is CASSFQTQQNTEAFF. The CDR3 DNA is TGTGCCAGCAGCTTCCAGACCCAGCAGAACACTGAAGCTTTCTTT.

Only a few counts were recorded for this clonotype. The chain carries TRBV7-2 and TRBJ2-1, with D possibly being TRBD1 (6 bases). The CDR3 has 13 amino acids. Germline CDR1 reads SGHTA; CDR2 reads FQGNSA. V lost 6 bases, J lost 4 bases, and 10 bases lay in between. The CDR3 DNA follows: TGTGCCAGCAGGCCTGGACAGTACAATGAGCAGTTCTTC. Protein sequence: CASRPGQYNEQFF.

CDR3 DNA: TGTGCCAGCAGTTTTTTACCGACTAGCGGGAATGAGCAGTTCTTC. Encoded protein: CASSFLPTSGNEQFF. The chain combines TRBV27 with TRBJ2-1; 10 bases fit TRBD2. Germline V gene data show CDR1 as MNHEY and CDR2 as SMNVEV (reference sequence). CDR3 length equals 15 residues. Trimming removed 3 bases from V and 7 bases from J; junction bases left unmatched: 6.

This clonotype was counted many times. V is TRBV7-2 and J is TRBJ2-1, with TRBD2 matching over 10 bases. This CDR3 is built from 16 residues. The ends lost 2 bases at V and 4 bases at J; junction bases unmatched: 5. Germline V gene lookup returns CDR1 SGHTA and CDR2 FQGNSA. The CDR3 DNA reads as TGTGCCAGCAGCTTATCCGGACTAGCGGCATACAATGAGCAGTTCTTC. It specifies CASSLSGLAAYNEQFF.

The rearrangement uses TRBV7-2 and TRBJ2-5, with 9 bases aligning to TRBD2. V dropped 1 base and J dropped 4; count of bases not matched to a gene: 4. Germline CDR1 SGHTA, CDR2 FQGNSA. The CDR3 runs 15 residues. In DNA form, the CDR3 reads TGTGCCAGCAGCTTAGGGCTAGCGGGATTAGAGACCCAGTACTTC. It encodes CASSLGLAGLETQYF.

This clonotype was found many times. The chain is built from TRBV7-3 and TRBJ1-1; 7 bases line up with TRBD1. Germline CDR1 is SGHTA and CDR2 is FQGTGA. The CDR3 extends over 14 amino acids. V was clipped by 4 bases and J by 2 bases; unmatched bases: 4. The CDR3 is CASSSTGYNTEAFF. CDR3 DNA sequence: TGTGCCAGCAGCTCGACAGGGTATAACACTGAAGCTTTCTTT.

This clonotype appeared a few times. The chain couples TRBV7-6 to TRBJ2-1, with D uncertain. The V gene's germline CDR1 is SGHVS and CDR2 FNYEAQ. Trimming removed 3 bases at V and 9 bases at J, with 6 bases between. The CDR3 loop spans 11 amino acids. CDR3 sequence (DNA): TGTGCCAGCAGCTTCGAGGTTGAGCAGTTCTTC. Protein product: CASSFEVEQFF.

The chain combines TRBV2 with TRBJ1-4, with 8 bases identical to TRBD1. Germline lookup yields CDR1 SNHLY and CDR2 FYNNEI. The V segment lost 7 bases and the J segment 7 bases; nucleotides outside the gene matches: 14. The CDR3 length is 16 residues. This CDR3 is CASKEGENRGTEKLFF. CDR3 sequence (DNA): TGTGCCAGCAAGGAAGGGGAAAACAGGGGGACTGAAAAACTGTTTTTT. Full variable domain (remainder filled in from reference TRBV2 and TRBJ1-4): EPEVTQTPSHQVTQMGQEVILRCVPISNHLYFYWYRQILGQKVEFLVSFYNNEISEKSEIFDDQFSVERPDGSNFTLKIRSTKLEDSAMYFCASKEGENRGTEKLFFGSGTQLSVL.

V and J are TRBV28 and TRBJ2-1, with 10 bases identical to TRBD2. Losses at the gene ends were 7 bases for V and 3 bases for J; bases not matched to a gene: 9. Germline-derived CDR1 and CDR2 are MDHEN and SYDVKM. The CDR3 runs to 16 residues. The DNA for the CDR3 is TGTGCCAGCACCCCAAGGACTAGCGGATACTACAATGAGCAGTTCTTC. Amino acid sequence: CASTPRTSGYYNEQFF.

This chain uses TRBV12-5 with TRBJ2-3; the match to TRBD2 covers 12 bases. V shed 6 bases, J shed 0 bases, and the junction held 7 bases outside the gene matches. The CDR3 has 17 amino acids. Germline assignment: CDR1 LGHNT and CDR2 FRNRAP. CDR3 in amino acids: CASGPGLAGSSTDTQYF. CDR3 coding DNA: TGTGCTAGTGGCCCCGGACTAGCGGGATCTAGCACAGATACGCAGTATTTT.

This clonotype turned up a few times. The chain has TRBV2 and TRBJ1-1, with unresolved D. CDR1 and CDR2 (germline): SNHLY, FYNNEI. This CDR3 comprises 13 residues. V was trimmed by 6 bases and J by 1 base, leaving 9 bases between them. The CDR3 DNA reads TGTGCCAGCAGATACAGCAGGAACACTGAAGCTTTCTTT. Translated, it gives CASRYSRNTEAFF.

This clonotype was seen a handful of times. The rearrangement joins TRBV12-3 or TRBV12-4 to TRBJ1-5; D gene uncertain. V gave up 2 bases and J gave up 9 bases, with 14 bases separating them. The CDR3 totals 14 residues. This CDR3 is CASSLNWGGRPQHF. CDR3 nucleotides: TGTGCCAGCAGTTTAAATTGGGGAGGTAGGCCCCAGCATTTT.

The chain couples TRBV11-2 to TRBJ2-3; D remains ambiguous. Per germline, CDR1 SGHAT and CDR2 FQNNGV. CDR3 length: 16 residues. V lost 2 bases and J lost 0, with 12 bases in between. The CDR3 nucleotides read TGTGCCAGCAGCTTATTGAAAACTTCTAGCACAGATACGCAGTATTTT. This sequence encodes CASSLLKTSSTDTQYF.

The table lists this clonotype with many counts. This chain connects TRBV7-2 to TRBJ1-3; 8 nucleotides agree with TRBD1. This CDR3 region has 15 residues. From germline, CDR1 is SGHTA and CDR2 FQGNSA. The J segment lost 1 base and the V segment lost 6 bases, leaving 5 bases of the junction unmatched. CDR3 sequence reads: CASRPHRGSGNTIYF. DNA of the CDR3: TGTGCCAGCAGGCCTCACAGGGGGTCTGGAAACACCATATATTTT. The full variable domain, its missing parts supplied by reference TRBV7-2 and TRBJ1-3, is GAGVSQSPSNKVTEKGKDVELRCDPISGHTALYWYRQSLGQGLEFLIYFQGNSAPDKSGLPSDRFSAERTGGSVSTLTIQRTQQEDSAVYLCASRPHRGSGNTIYFGEGSWLTVV.

In its sample, this clonotype was seen a few times. The J gene is TRBJ2-2, the V gene TRBV7-2; the match to TRBD1 covers 8 bases. The CDR3 extends over 18 amino acids. J gave up 4 bases and V 0 bases, and 10 bases lay outside the gene matches. The germline gives CDR1 SGHTA, CDR2 FQGNSA. The CDR3 bases are TGTGCCAGCAGCTTAGCTCATGCAGGGGGCTTGGGCACCGGGGAGCTGTTTTTT. This sequence encodes CASSLAHAGGLGTGELFF.

The V gene is TRBV20-1, the J gene TRBJ2-1; 14 bases match TRBD2. Looked up from germline, CDR1 is DFQATT and CDR2 is SNEGSKA (reference sequence). The CDR3 sequence is 19 residues long. V lost 4 bases to trimming and J lost 0 bases; unmatched junction nucleotides: 11. In DNA form, the CDR3 reads TGCAGTGCTATCCGGACTAGCGGGAGGTTTTCGAGCTCCTACAATGAGCAGTTCTTC. It yields the protein CSAIRTSGRFSSSYNEQFF.

About this clonotype: The CDR3 end shows no conserved phenylalanine or tryptophan, and so a read error is likely. The V call is TRBV29-1, the J call TRBJ2-1; the D call may be TRBD1 or TRBD2 (6 bases each). CDR3 size: 12 residues. In germline, CDR1 is SQVTM, CDR2 ANQGSEA. The CDR3 nucleotides are TGCAGAGTTAAGTCGGGGGCCAATGAGCAGTTCTCC. Amino acid sequence: CRVKSGANEQFS.

The genes are TRBV19 and TRBJ2-1; 9 bases agree with TRBD1. Germline assignment: CDR1 LNHDA and CDR2 SQIVND (reference sequence). J was trimmed by 6 bases and V by 4 bases; bases with no gene match: 10. The CDR3 totals 16 residues. CDR3 protein: CASSTQGAAGPNEQFF. The CDR3 DNA reads TGTGCCAGTAGTACACAGGGGGCGGCGGGGCCCAATGAGCAGTTCTTC.

This clonotype was counted at least ten times. This rearrangement joins TRBV7-2 to TRBJ2-7, with TRBD1 identical over 7 bases. The CDR3 spans 15 residues. Germline assignment: CDR1 SGHTA and CDR2 FQGNSA. With 0 bases clipped from V and 9 bases from J, the junction kept 11 bases outside the gene matches. As DNA, the CDR3 is TGTGCCAGCAGCTTAGCCGGGACAGATACTACGATGCAGTACTTC. Translating gives CASSLAGTDTTMQYF.

A few counts support this clonotype. V and J are TRBV19 and TRBJ2-1, with 10 bases that match TRBD2. The CDR3 runs to 14 residues. The germline V gene encodes CDR1 LNHDA and CDR2 SQIVND (reference sequence). The junction had 5 bases not matched to a gene; V was cut back by 4 bases and J by 8 bases. The CDR3 nucleotides read TGTGCCAGTAGTAGAGCGGGAGGGCTGGATGAGCAGTTCTTC. As protein: CASSRAGGLDEQFF.

This rearrangement joins TRBV19 to TRBJ1-5; no definite D call. CDR3 length equals 16 residues. The V gene lost 7 bases and the J gene lost 2 bases, with 18 bases spanning the gap. Germline CDR1 reads LNHDA; CDR2 reads SQIVND (reference sequence). This CDR3 is CASTHGVRSGNQPQHF. The DNA of the CDR3 is TGTGCCAGTACGCACGGGGTCAGGTCGGGCAATCAGCCCCAGCATTTT.

This chain joins TRBV19 and TRBJ1-2, with D tentatively TRBD1 (6 bases). CDR3 length: 14 amino acids. Germline assignment: CDR1 LNHDA and CDR2 SQIVND (reference sequence). V was shortened by 7 bases and J by 3 bases, with 15 bases between the two germline ends. CDR3 region: CASTLYPGDYGYTF. CDR3 nucleotide sequence: TGTGCCAGTACTCTGTACCCAGGGGACTATGGCTACACCTTC.

This chain joins TRBV6-4 and TRBJ2-5; 9 bases are shared with TRBD2. The V and J ends lost 0 bases and 7 bases, in that order; junction bases with no gene match: 0. The CDR3 consists of 13 residues. The V gene's germline CDR1 is MRHNA and CDR2 SNTAGT. CDR3 amino acids: CASSDSTSGTQYF. CDR3 nucleotides: TGTGCCAGCAGTGACTCGACTAGCGGGACCCAGTACTTC.

This clonotype was detected a few times. The J gene is TRBJ1-2, the V gene TRBV6-2 or TRBV6-3; D is ambiguous. The CDR3 is 16 amino acids. The V gene's germline CDR1 is MNHEY and CDR2 SVGEGT. Trimming took off 2 bases at V and 4 bases at J, with 17 bases between the two ends. The DNA of the CDR3 is TGTGCCAGCAGTTACCAAGGGCCCCCTCGGGGCTATGGCTACACCTTC. It is translated as CASSYQGPPRGYGYTF.

V usage is TRBV29-1 and J usage is TRBJ2-1; TRBD2 matches 12 bases. The J segment lost 10 bases and the V segment lost 1 base, leaving 8 bases of the junction unmatched. The germline gives CDR1 SQVTM, CDR2 ANQGSEA. CDR3 size: 15 residues. The CDR3 nucleotides read TGCAGCGTTGAAGCCCCGGGACTAGCGGGCCGAGAGCAGTTCTTC. Amino acids: CSVEAPGLAGREQFF.

This clonotype has ten or more counts. This chain connects TRBV5-6 to TRBJ1-1; 8 bases match TRBD1. The CDR3 loop spans 14 amino acids. Germline V gene lookup returns CDR1 SGHDT and CDR2 YYEEEE. The V gene end was trimmed by 4 bases and the J gene end by 4 bases; junction bases not matched to a gene: 6. Written as DNA, the CDR3 is TGTGCCAGCAGCCGATATGACAGGGGCACTGAAGCTTTCTTT. Its translation is CASSRYDRGTEAFF. Variable domain in full (rest from reference TRBV5-6 and TRBJ1-1): DAGVTQSPTHLIKTRGQQVTLRCSPKSGHDTVSWYQQALGQGPQFIFQYYEEEERQRGNFPDRFSGHQFPNYSSELNVNALLLGDSALYLCASSRYDRGTEAFFGQGTRLTVV.